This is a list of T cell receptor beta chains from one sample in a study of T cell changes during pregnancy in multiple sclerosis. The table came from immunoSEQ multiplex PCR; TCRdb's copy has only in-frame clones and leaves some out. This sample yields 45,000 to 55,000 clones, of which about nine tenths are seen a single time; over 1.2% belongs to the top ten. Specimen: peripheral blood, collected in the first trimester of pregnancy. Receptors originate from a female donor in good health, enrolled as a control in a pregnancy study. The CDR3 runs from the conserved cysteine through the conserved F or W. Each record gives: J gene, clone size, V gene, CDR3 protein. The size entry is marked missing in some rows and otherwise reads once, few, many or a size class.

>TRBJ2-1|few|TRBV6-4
CASSESPEGDEQFF
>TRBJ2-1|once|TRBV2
CASSLAGGEVYNEQFF
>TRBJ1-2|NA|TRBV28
CASSPPPDRVDGYTF
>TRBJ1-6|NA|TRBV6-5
CASSYKQGGDSPLHF
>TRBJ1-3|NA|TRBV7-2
CASSAGTGTPGNTIYF
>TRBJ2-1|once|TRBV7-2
CASSLGAGLVNEQFF
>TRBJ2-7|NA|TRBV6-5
CASSDSGTPSYEQYF
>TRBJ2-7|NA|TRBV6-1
CASSEAGTPYYEQYF
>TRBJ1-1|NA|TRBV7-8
CASSLVTGKNTEAFF
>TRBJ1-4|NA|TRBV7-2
CASSGGGGREKLFF
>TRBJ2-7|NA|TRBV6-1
CASSARGARPEQYF